Given below is one T cell receptor (beta chain) in context. Its target is unknown. Sampled while nominally healthy, donors likely had unrecorded immune exposures. The study ran its PCR with 60 Vbeta and 13 Jbeta primers. Sequencing used immunoSEQ multiplex PCR; TCRdb keeps in-frame clones, though not all of them. The sample has fewer than 200,000 clones; roughly 78% are singletons. The source of the sample is a study of cytomegalovirus exposure and HLA in healthy donors. In the study overall: An early data release held 70 million to 90 million unique TCRs from HLA-typed donors. Study-wide points: A later analysis found TCR association rates differed by HLA locus, highest for DRB1 and lowest for HLA-C. 164 TCR beta chains were listed as cytomegalovirus-associated.

V lost 4 bases, J lost 2 bases, and 14 bases lay in between. This CDR3 is 15 amino acids long. Germline V gene data show CDR1 as SGHDT and CDR2 as YYEEEE. The chain has TRBV5-6 and TRBJ2-3; D gene ambiguous. The sequenced sample consisted of PBMCs. This receptor was identified in a woman between 35 and 50 years old in good health and CMV-seronegative. CDR3 DNA sequence: TGTGCCAGCAGCCTACCGACTGAAATCACAGATACGCAGTATTTT. Protein: CASSLPTEITDTQYF.